The T cell receptor (beta chain) described here comes from a study of T cell repertoires in cytomegalovirus infection. About the research overall: Public TCR beta signatures provided an indication of both CMV infection and a matching HLA type. Study-wide results and caveats: HLA-C-restricted CMV-specific TCR beta clonotypes were dominant in the ex vivo response.

Germline V gene lookup returns CDR1 SGHTA and CDR2 FQGNSA. The CDR3 has 15 residues. Trimming took 11 bases from V and 0 from J, leaving 20 bases between them. Of note for this clonotype: Antigen unknown.

Using its own MiXCR run on the reads, TCRdb lists one record per CDR3 protein. The sample lists hundreds of thousands of distinct CDR3 sequences; 35% to 40% were seen once. The source of this sequence is a human donor in good health (CMV status not recorded). Some clones in this sample may be carry-over from other donors' samples. The J gene is TRBJ2-7, the V gene TRBV7-2; a weak D match, TRBD1 (6 bases). The material sequenced was PBMCs. The CDR3 spells CAVGAPGDRSYEQYF. CDR3 in DNA: TGTGCCGTAGGTGCCCCAGGGGATCGCTCCTACGAGCAGTACTTC.